These T cell receptor beta chains were read from a single sample in a study of T cell repertoires in cytomegalovirus infection. Using its own MiXCR run on the reads, TCRdb lists one record per CDR3 protein. This table holds 200,000 to 300,000 distinct CDR3 sequences, roughly 10% found once. The sequencing sample was made of PBMCs. All receptors derive from a human donor in good health (CMV status not recorded). Some clones in this sample may be carry-over from other donors' samples. Both conserved end residues are part of each CDR3. A D gene is named only where the DNA matches it firmly. Clone size is given for some rows only: seen once, a few or many times, or a class if the clone is expanded.

clone_size j_call d_call v_call cdr3_nt cdr3_aa
few TRBJ1-4 NA TRBV20-1 TGCAGTGCTAGAGATCGGCGACGGACTGGCGGTGAAAAACTGTTTTTT CSARDRRRTGGEKLFF
NA TRBJ1-1 NA TRBV6-2/TRBV6-3 TGTGCCAGCGGATTAGGTATGAATAGTATGAACACTGAAGCTTTCTTT CASGLGMNSMNTEAFF
NA TRBJ2-1 NA TRBV5-1 TGCGCCAGCGATCGCGGGGACTACAATGAGCAGTTCTTC CASDRGDYNEQFF
NA TRBJ1-1 TRBD1 TRBV29-1 TGCAGCGTTGCTCATAGGGGGCGCGGCACTGAAGCTTTCTTT CSVAHRGRGTEAFF
NA TRBJ2-1 TRBD2 TRBV29-1 TGCAGCGTTGTTGCCAGCGGGGGGCAAAATGAGCAGTTCTTC CSVVASGGQNEQFF
many TRBJ2-7 TRBD1 TRBV7-9 TGTGCCAGCAGCTACAGGGGGCTTTACGAGCAGTACTTC CASSYRGLYEQYF
many TRBJ2-7 NA TRBV28 TGTGCCAGCAGTACGAGACAGAGCTCCTACGAGCAGTACTTC CASSTRQSSYEQYF
few TRBJ1-2 NA TRBV10-3 TGTGCCATCAGCGCAACAGGGCAGTTGGCGTATGGCTACACCTTC CAISATGQLAYGYTF
few TRBJ1-1 NA TRBV7-4 TGTGCCAGCAGCCGTGCGACAGCGAACACTGAAGCTTTCTTT CASSRATANTEAFF
few TRBJ1-6 NA TRBV2 TGTGCCAGCAGTGGGGGGCGGGACAATTATAATTCACCCCTCCACTTT CASSGGRDNYNSPLHF
many TRBJ2-7 NA TRBV19 TGTGCCAGTAGTATAGCTGATAGAAGCTCCTACGAGCAGTACTTC CASSIADRSSYEQYF
many TRBJ2-1 TRBD2 TRBV7-9 TGTGCCAGCAGCTTATCGGGACTAGCGGGAGGCTCCAATGAGCAGTTCTTC CASSLSGLAGGSNEQFF
many TRBJ2-7 TRBD2 TRBV11-2 TGTGCCAGCAGCTTAGGGAGCGGGAGCCCCTACGAGCAGTACTTC CASSLGSGSPYEQYF
many TRBJ2-1 TRBD2 TRBV4-2 TGTGCCAGCAGCCAAGATCCGGGGAGGGAGCGGTTCTTC CASSQDPGRERFF
many TRBJ2-5 TRBD2 TRBV7-2 TGTGCCAGCAGACCTACTAACGTAGCGGGGGGTACGAAGACCCAGTACTTC CASRPTNVAGGTKTQYF
many TRBJ1-6 TRBD1 TRBV7-6 TGTGCCAGCAGTACTCAGGGGACAGATAATTCACCCCTCCACTTT CASSTQGTDNSPLHF
many TRBJ1-1 NA TRBV7-8 TGTGCCAGCAGCCATACAGGGCGGTCTGGCATGAACACTGAAGCTTTCTTT CASSHTGRSGMNTEAFF
few TRBJ2-2 TRBD2 TRBV6-4 TGTGCCAGCAGTGACAGCGGGGGGGCCGGGGAGCTGTTTTTT CASSDSGGAGELFF
NA TRBJ2-5 NA TRBV2 TGTGCCAGCACGGGCTCAAGGCAAGAGACCCAGTACTTC CASTGSRQETQYF
few TRBJ2-3 TRBD2 TRBV18 TGTGCCAGCTCACCAGAGCTAGCGGGAGGAAATCTGGCGACAGATACGCAGTATTTT CASSPELAGGNLATDTQYF
many TRBJ2-2 TRBD2 TRBV6-6 TGTGCCAGCAGTTACTCGCGGCCCGGGACTAGCGGCGGGATGGAGCTGTTTTTT CASSYSRPGTSGGMELFF
many TRBJ2-1 TRBD2 TRBV7-6 TGTGCCAGCAGCGACGGGGGGGGGGATGAGCAGTTCTTC CASSDGGGDEQFF
many TRBJ1-2 NA TRBV7-2 TGTGCCAGCAGCTTGAAGACAGGAGCTAACTATGGCTACACCTTC CASSLKTGANYGYTF
many TRBJ1-6 NA TRBV5-4 TGTGCCAGCAGCTCATCCGGCCCCGCGGGCTCACCCCTCCACTTT CASSSSGPAGSPLHF
many TRBJ2-6 NA TRBV13 TGTGCCAGCAGCTTAGTTCCCAACGTCCTGACTTTC CASSLVPNVLTF
NA TRBJ2-5 NA TRBV7-9 TGTGCCAGCAGCTTTCGGACAGACCAAGAGACCCAGTACTTC CASSFRTDQETQYF
NA TRBJ2-1 NA TRBV20-1 TGCAGTGCTAGAGATCAACAGAGGAGCTACAATGAGCAGTTCTTC CSARDQQRSYNEQFF
many TRBJ2-7 TRBD2 TRBV7-2 TGTGCCAGCAGATACTTAGCGGGAGGGTCTTACGAGCAGTACTTC CASRYLAGGSYEQYF
many TRBJ2-3 TRBD2 TRBV10-3 TGTGCCATCAGTTGGACTAGCGGGGGGTCCTACACAGATACGCAGTATTTT CAISWTSGGSYTDTQYF
many TRBJ1-6 TRBD1 TRBV7-4 TGTGCCAGCAGCTTGCGGGACAGCAATTCACCCCTCCACTTT CASSLRDSNSPLHF
NA TRBJ1-2 NA TRBV28 TGTGCCAGCAGTTTACCCGCCTATGGCTACACCTTC CASSLPAYGYTF
many TRBJ1-2 NA TRBV4-2 TGTGCCAGCAGCCAAGCCGGGAATAGGTATGGCTACACCTTC CASSQAGNRYGYTF
many TRBJ1-5 NA TRBV7-2 TGTGCCAGCAGCCGCCGGGGGCCCGGGGGTGGCAATCAGCCCCAGCATTTT CASSRRGPGGGNQPQHF
many TRBJ1-5 NA TRBV29-1 TGCAGCGTTTCCCCAGGGATGGGTCAGCCCCAGCATTTT CSVSPGMGQPQHF
many TRBJ2-7 TRBD1 TRBV7-2 TGTGCCAGCAGCGCCGGGACAGGGGCCTACGAGCAGTACTTC CASSAGTGAYEQYF
many TRBJ1-1 NA TRBV12-3/TRBV12-4 TGTGCCAGCAACATCATGGGTGGCACTGAAGCTTTCTTT CASNIMGGTEAFF
many TRBJ2-2 NA TRBV12-3/TRBV12-4 TGTGCCAGCAGCGACAGGAACCGAGACACCGGGGAGCTGTTTTTT CASSDRNRDTGELFF